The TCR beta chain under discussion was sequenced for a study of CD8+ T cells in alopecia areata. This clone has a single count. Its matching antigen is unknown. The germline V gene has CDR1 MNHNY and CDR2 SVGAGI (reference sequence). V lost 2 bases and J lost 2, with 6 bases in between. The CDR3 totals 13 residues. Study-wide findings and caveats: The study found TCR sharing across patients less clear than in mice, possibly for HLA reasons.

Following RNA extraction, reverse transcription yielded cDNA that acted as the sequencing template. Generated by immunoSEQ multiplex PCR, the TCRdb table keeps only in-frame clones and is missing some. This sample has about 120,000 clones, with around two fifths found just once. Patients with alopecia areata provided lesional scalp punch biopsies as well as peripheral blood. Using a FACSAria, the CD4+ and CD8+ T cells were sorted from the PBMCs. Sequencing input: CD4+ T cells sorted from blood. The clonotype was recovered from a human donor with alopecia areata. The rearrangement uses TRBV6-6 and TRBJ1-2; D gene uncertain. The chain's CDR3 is CASSYEQNYGYTF. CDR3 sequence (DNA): TGTGCCAGCAGTTACGAACAGAACTATGGCTACACCTTC.